One sample yielded the 7 T cell receptor beta chains listed below, sequenced in a study of neurological immune-mediated disorders. TCRdb analysed the 5' RACE reads with MiXCR anew, one entry per CDR3 protein. Of 50,000 to 75,000 distinct CDR3 sequences in the sample, under 5% were seen once. Sequenced input: PBMCs. Receptors were obtained from a man aged 50-59 years with multiple sclerosis.

The sample holds many counts of this clonotype. The gene calls are TRBV5-1 and TRBJ1-1, with D unclear. The CDR3 runs 15 residues. From germline, CDR1 is SGHRS and CDR2 YFSETQ. V shed 2 bases and J shed 2 bases, with 13 bases lying between them. The CDR3 DNA reads as TGCGCCAGCAGCTTACGGGGAGGCGGTAACACTGAAGCTTTCTTT. Translating gives CASSLRGGGNTEAFF.

This clonotype was counted many times. CDR3 loop: CASSLFGTGSEQYF. Written as DNA, the CDR3 is TGCGCCAGCAGCTTGTTCGGGACAGGATCCGAGCAGTACTTC. The chain employs TRBV5-1 and TRBJ2-7, with 8 bases identical to TRBD1. This CDR3 is built from 14 residues. J lost 6 bases, V lost 1 base, and 6 bases had no gene match. Germline CDR1 SGHRS, CDR2 YFSETQ. The variable domain in full, with the rest retrieved from reference TRBV5-1 and TRBJ2-7, is KAGVTQTPRYLIKTRGQQVTLSCSPISGHRSVSWYQQTPGQGLQFLFEYFSETQRNKGNFPGRFSGRQFSNSRSEMNVSTLELGDSALYLCASSLFGTGSEQYFGPGTRLTVT.

This clonotype was counted ten times or more. Germline and junction disagree at one end, which may indicate a read error. DNA of the CDR3: TGCAGTGCTAGCCGACAAGATCAGCCCCAGAATTTT. Amino acids: CSASRQDQPQNF. The chain has TRBV20-1 and TRBJ1-5; D unclear. CDR1 DFQATT and CDR2 SNEGSKA come from the germline V gene (reference sequence). The CDR3 sequence is 12 residues long.

At least ten counts were recorded for this clonotype. A junction end diverges from the germline sequence, so it may reflect a read error. The chain links TRBV28 to TRBJ1-5, with D perhaps matching TRBD1 (5 bases). CDR1 MDHEN and CDR2 SYDVKM come from the germline V gene. The CDR3 covers 13 residues. The CDR3 nucleotides read TGTGCCAGCAGTCCGAGGGGAGTGGGGCCCCAGAATTTT. It translates to CASSPRGVGPQNF.

This clonotype was observed many times. CDR3 sequence reads: CASSGGRTGGSRGGLSEQFF. The CDR3 DNA reads as TGTGCCAGCAGCGGTGGTAGGACAGGGGGTTCCCGGGGGGGCTTGAGTGAGCAGTTCTTC. This sequence joins TRBV7-6 and TRBJ2-1; TRBD1 matches at 10 bases. Germline-derived CDR1 and CDR2 are SGHVS and FNYEAQ. The CDR3 loop spans 20 amino acids. Germline trimming cut 5 bases from V and 9 bases from J; bases unmatched to any gene: 25.

This clonotype showed up many times. The chain is built from TRBV28 and TRBJ2-1; TRBD2 matches at 13 bases. The CDR3 consists of 15 residues. Germline CDR1 is MDHEN and CDR2 is SYDVKM. Trimming took 5 bases from V and 6 from J; bases not matched to a gene: 4. CDR3 loop: CASSPWTSGGNEQFF. Here the CDR3 DNA reads TGTGCCAGCAGTCCCTGGACTAGCGGGGGCAATGAGCAGTTCTTC.

This clonotype has ten or more counts. In nucleotides, the CDR3 is TGCAGTGCTAGAAAAAGGACAGGATATAATTCACCCCTCCACTTT. It yields the protein CSARKRTGYNSPLHF. This chain joins TRBV20-1 and TRBJ1-6; 7 bases are shared with TRBD1. Germline CDR1 is DFQATT and CDR2 is SNEGSKA (reference sequence). V shed 2 bases, J shed 4 bases, and the junction held 5 bases outside the gene matches. This CDR3 is 15 amino acids long.